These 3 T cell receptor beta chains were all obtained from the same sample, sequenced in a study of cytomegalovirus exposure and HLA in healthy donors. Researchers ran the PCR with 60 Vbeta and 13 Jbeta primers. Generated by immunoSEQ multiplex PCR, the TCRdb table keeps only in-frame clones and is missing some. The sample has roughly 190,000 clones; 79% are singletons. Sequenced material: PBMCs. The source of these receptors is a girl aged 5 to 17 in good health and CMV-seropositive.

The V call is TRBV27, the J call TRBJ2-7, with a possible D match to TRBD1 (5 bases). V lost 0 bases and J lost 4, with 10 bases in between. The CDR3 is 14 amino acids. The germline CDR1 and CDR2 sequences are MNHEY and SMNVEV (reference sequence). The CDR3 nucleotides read TGTGCCAGCAGTTTATCTTGGCAGGGATACGAGCAGTACTTC. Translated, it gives CASSLSWQGYEQYF.

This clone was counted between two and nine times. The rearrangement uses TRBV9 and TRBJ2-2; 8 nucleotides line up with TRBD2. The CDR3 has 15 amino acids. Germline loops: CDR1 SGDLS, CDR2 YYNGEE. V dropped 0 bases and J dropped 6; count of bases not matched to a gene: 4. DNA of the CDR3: TGTGCCAGCAGCGTAGTCGGGGGGGCGGCCGGGGAGCTGTTTTTT. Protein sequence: CASSVVGGAAGELFF.

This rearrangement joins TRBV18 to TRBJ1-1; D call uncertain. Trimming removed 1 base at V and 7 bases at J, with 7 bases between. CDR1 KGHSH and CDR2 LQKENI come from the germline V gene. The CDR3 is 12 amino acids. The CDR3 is CASSPRGVEAFF. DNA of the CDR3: TGTGCCAGCTCACCACGCGGGGTTGAAGCTTTCTTT.